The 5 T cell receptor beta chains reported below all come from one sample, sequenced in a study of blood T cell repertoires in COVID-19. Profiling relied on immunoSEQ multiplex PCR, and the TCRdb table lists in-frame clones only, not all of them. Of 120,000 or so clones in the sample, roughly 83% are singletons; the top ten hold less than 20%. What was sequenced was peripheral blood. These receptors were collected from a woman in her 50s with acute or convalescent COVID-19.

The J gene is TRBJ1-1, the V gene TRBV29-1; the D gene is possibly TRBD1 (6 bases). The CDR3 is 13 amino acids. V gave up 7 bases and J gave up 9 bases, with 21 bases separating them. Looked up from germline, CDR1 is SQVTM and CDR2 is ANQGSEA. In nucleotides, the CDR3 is TGCAGCGCCCTTGGGGGGGGCGCAAATAAAGCTTTCTTT. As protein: CSALGGGANKAFF.

DNA for the CDR3: TGTGCCAGCAGCGTGCCGGGACAGGGTAATTCACCCCTCCACTTT. Protein sequence: CASSVPGQGNSPLHF. The V call is TRBV5-6, the J call TRBJ1-6, with 9 bases lining up with TRBD1. The CDR3 extends over 15 amino acids. V lost 4 bases to trimming and J lost 6 bases; unmatched junction nucleotides: 5. The germline gives CDR1 SGHDT, CDR2 YYEEEE.

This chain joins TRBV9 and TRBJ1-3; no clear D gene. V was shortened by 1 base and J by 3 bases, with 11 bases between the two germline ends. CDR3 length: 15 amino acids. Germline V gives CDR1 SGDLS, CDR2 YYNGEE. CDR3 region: CASSVFSSRGNTIYF. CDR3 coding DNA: TGTGCCAGCAGCGTATTCTCCTCCCGTGGAAACACCATATATTTT.

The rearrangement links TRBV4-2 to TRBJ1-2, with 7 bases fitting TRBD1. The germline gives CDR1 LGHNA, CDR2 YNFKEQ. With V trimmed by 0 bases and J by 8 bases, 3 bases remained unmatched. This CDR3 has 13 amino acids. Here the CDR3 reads CASSQETGEGYTF. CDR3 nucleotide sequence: TGTGCCAGCAGCCAAGAAACAGGGGAAGGCTACACCTTC.

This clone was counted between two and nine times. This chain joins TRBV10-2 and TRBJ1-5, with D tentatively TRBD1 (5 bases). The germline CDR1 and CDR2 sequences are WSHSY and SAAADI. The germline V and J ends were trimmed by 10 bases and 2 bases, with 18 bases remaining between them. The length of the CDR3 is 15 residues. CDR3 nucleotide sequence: TGCGCCACTAAGACGCAGGGACTCGGCAATCAGCCCCAGCATTTT. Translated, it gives CATKTQGLGNQPQHF.